The rows below give T cell receptor beta chains drawn from one sample of a study of Ad26.COV2.S vaccination and SARS-CoV-2 variants. Clones were read by immunoSEQ multiplex PCR, and TCRdb kept only the in-frame ones, dropping some. The data contain more than 400,000 clones, about 90% of them seen just once; the ten biggest clones take up about 1.7%. Sample: peripheral blood, taken in a trial of Ad26.COV2.S vaccine versus placebo. The origin of the receptors is a person aged 18-60 years who received the Ad26.COV2.S COVID-19 vaccine or a placebo. CDR3s leave out the opening cysteine and the closing phenylalanine or tryptophan. The order of the fields is V gene, J gene, CDR3 protein.

TRBV7-2	TRBJ2-4	ASSLGGGAGNIQY
TRBV2	TRBJ1-1	ASSADTEAF
TRBV7-2	TRBJ2-3	ASSIRQSTDTQY
TRBV11-3	TRBJ2-7	ASSFSGMPYEQY
TRBV28	TRBJ2-5	ASSLAGTETQY
TRBV28	TRBJ1-2	ASARDSNYGYT
TRBV30	TRBJ1-2	AWSGGNYGYT
TRBV9	TRBJ2-1	ASSGRVPDNEQF
TRBV7-7	TRBJ2-7	ASSEQGGEQY
TRBV4-3	TRBJ1-6	ASSQDSPGGRSPLH
TRBV2	TRBJ2-2	ASTRTGELF
TRBV2	TRBJ2-7	ASCPQRGAYEQY
TRBV7-2	TRBJ2-7	ASSYDRANSYEQY
TRBV30	TRBJ1-5	AWSVALEPQH
TRBV28	TRBJ2-5	ASRQGGNQETQY
TRBV5-1	TRBJ2-5	ASSLAVTQETQY
TRBV5-4	TRBJ2-7	ASSSGGSSYEQY
TRBV11-2	TRBJ2-1	ASSWTTYNEQF
TRBV10-1	TRBJ2-7	ASSDSLDPAYEQY
TRBV6-2/TRBV6-3	TRBJ1-2	ASSYVLGKDYGYT
TRBV28	TRBJ2-7	ASSLFGQAYEQY
TRBV28	TRBJ1-2	ASSITPGPRGYGYT
TRBV27	TRBJ2-7	ASSSGVQGQY
TRBV29-1	TRBJ2-5	SVEQGGETQY
TRBV2	TRBJ1-5	ASSQKRTANQPQH
TRBV18	TRBJ1-1	ASSPTQGNTEAF
TRBV15	TRBJ1-5	ATSNRDQPQH
TRBV19	TRBJ1-2	ASSIPRRTGVIYGYT
TRBV11-2	TRBJ1-2	ASSFPGGYGYT
TRBV24-1	TRBJ2-5	ATSEGSKETQY
TRBV7-9	TRBJ2-7	ASRGEDGGSYEQY
TRBV6-2/TRBV6-3	TRBJ1-2	ASSPGQEGRGNT
TRBV7-6	TRBJ2-5	ASSPHGTRETQY
TRBV28	TRBJ2-7	ASSLWTGGAYEQY
TRBV5-8	TRBJ2-6	ASSLGGGRPFSGANVLT
TRBV28	TRBJ2-5	ASSLVDVGETQY
TRBV30	TRBJ2-5	AWSVPRGWGSVETQY
TRBV6-2/TRBV6-3	TRBJ2-1	ASSLFLFRDDYEQF
TRBV5-1	TRBJ2-1	ASSQGTGYRKF
TRBV2	TRBJ2-3	ASTSSGAKGDTQY
TRBV29-1	TRBJ1-1	SVAGGARTEAF
TRBV6-6	TRBJ2-7	ASSYSSDYEQY